This TCR beta chain originates from a study of blood T cell repertoires in COVID-19. About the study: Some COVID-19 samples were acute and others convalescent; all came from the United States, Italy and Spain. Sources were T cells, B-cell-depleted T cells, or PBMCs; the material itself was cDNA or gDNA.

Original methodology: Reference gene primer amplification gave estimated nucleated cell counts. TCRdb keeps only in-frame clones here, not all; method: immunoSEQ multiplex PCR. V and J calls plus clone size are reproduced from that table; the DNA served to infer D and trimming. The sample holds more than 100,000 clones, about four fifths seen once. V shed 5 bases, J shed 6 bases, and the junction held 3 bases outside the gene matches. This CDR3 is built from 13 residues. The sequencing input was peripheral blood. This TCR was sampled from a woman in her 50s with acute or convalescent COVID-19. V gene TRBV12-3 or TRBV12-4 combines with J gene TRBJ1-5; 8 bases are a match to TRBD1. CDR3 nucleotide sequence: TGTGCCAGCAGTAGGCAGGGGGCTCAGCCCCAGCATTTT. This sequence encodes CASSRQGAQPQHF.